This T cell receptor (beta chain) appears in the sequencing data of a study of shared clonotypes between healthy human individuals. Here immunoSEQ multiplex PCR was the method, and the copy in TCRdb shows in-frame clones only, minus some. The sample shows a few hundred thousand clones, 77% of them seen only once. The donors were adults (healthy and HIV-negative) with no recent acute infections or vaccinations. About 84 million PBMCs supplied genomic DNA for unsorted samples. A note on this clone: The sample holds other DNA sequences that translate to the same CDR3.

V lost 2 bases and J lost 2; bases outside the gene matches: 5. Germline V lookup: CDR1 MGHRA, CDR2 YSYEKL. The CDR3 is 16 amino acids. The TCR comes from a middle-aged woman in good health. Some clones in this sample may be carry-over from other donors' samples. The chain employs TRBV4-1 and TRBJ1-4; 7 nucleotides match TRBD1. Sequencing used PBMCs. The CDR3 coding sequence is TGCGCCAGCAGCCAACCTTACAGGGGCACTAATGAAAAACTGTTTTTT. Protein sequence: CASSQPYRGTNEKLFF.